A single sample is the source of the 13 T cell receptor beta chains below, sequenced in a study of response to subunit inactivated influenza vaccine. TCRdb re-called the RT-PCR reads with MiXCR, one entry per CDR3 protein. The table has some 570,000 distinct CDR3 sequences, approximately 10% seen once. The data also belong to a second study, concerning T cells expressing NK-cell markers. That study reports: 5'RACE template switching with UMIs generated TCR beta cDNA.

The source was PBMCs from blood, collected on the day of vaccination. The receptors here all came from a man aged 50 to 59 who received an inactivated influenza vaccine.

This chain joins TRBV10-3 and TRBJ2-7; TRBD1 aligns across 9 bases. This CDR3 spans 13 amino acids. Germline CDR1 is ENHRY and CDR2 is SYGVKD. V lost 5 bases to trimming and J lost 6 bases; unmatched junction nucleotides: 5. The CDR3 spells CAISRGQGSEQYF. The CDR3 DNA is TGTGCCATCAGTCGAGGACAGGGGAGCGAGCAGTACTTC.

This clonotype was observed many times. This chain uses TRBV6-2 or TRBV6-3 with TRBJ1-5; the D is unclear. The length of the CDR3 is 14 residues. Germline CDR1 reads MNHEY; CDR2 reads SVGEGT. Trimming stripped 1 base from V and 1 base from J, with 5 bases between. This CDR3 reads CASSYLASNQPQHF. Written as DNA, the CDR3 is TGTGCCAGCAGTTACTTGGCCAGCAATCAGCCCCAGCATTTT.

This clonotype has ten or more counts. In DNA, the CDR3 is TGTGCCAGCAGCGTACGAGGGAGGGCTGGAGATACGCAGTATTTT. Its protein is CASSVRGRAGDTQYF. The V and J genes are TRBV9 and TRBJ2-3; TRBD2 agrees at 7 bases. Per germline, CDR1 SGDLS and CDR2 YYNGEE. V shed 1 base and J 5 bases; nucleotides not matched to a gene: 7. There are 15 residues in the CDR3.

This chain links TRBV5-1 with TRBJ2-7; no clear D. V lost 4 bases and J lost 2, with 10 bases in between. Germline CDR1 SGHRS, CDR2 YFSETQ. The CDR3 runs 13 residues. CDR3 bases: TGCGCCAGCAGCGTTACAGTAGCCTACGAGCAGTACTTC. Translating gives CASSVTVAYEQYF.

The chain uses TRBV14 and TRBJ2-3; possibly TRBD2 for D (5 bases). The V end was cut by 2 bases, the J end by 1 base, with 10 bases between. The V gene's germline CDR1 is SGHDN and CDR2 FVKESK. This CDR3 spans 15 amino acids. The CDR3 sequence is CASSQLAAGTDTQYF. The CDR3 DNA is TGTGCCAGCAGCCAACTAGCCGCTGGCACAGATACGCAGTATTTT.

This rearrangement joins TRBV2 to TRBJ2-7, with 7 bases lining up with TRBD1. CDR1 is SNHLY, CDR2 FYNNEI, per germline. Trimming took 4 bases from V and 6 from J; bases not matched to a gene: 9. There are 14 residues in the CDR3. This CDR3 reads CASSVGRQGSEQYF. CDR3 nucleotides: TGTGCCAGCAGTGTAGGGCGACAGGGCTCCGAGCAGTACTTC. Variable domain in full (rest from reference TRBV2 and TRBJ2-7): EPEVTQTPSHQVTQMGQEVILRCVPISNHLYFYWYRQILGQKVEFLVSFYNNEISEKSEIFDDQFSVERPDGSNFTLKIRSTKLEDSAMYFCASSVGRQGSEQYFGPGTRLTVT.

The genes are TRBV7-9 and TRBJ2-7, with 7 bases that match TRBD1. This CDR3 spans 14 amino acids. V shed 4 bases and J 2 bases; nucleotides not matched to a gene: 5. Germline V CDR1 and CDR2: SEHNR, FQNEAQ (reference sequence). This CDR3 reads CASSSTGLPYEQYF. CDR3 DNA: TGTGCCAGCAGCTCGACAGGGTTACCCTACGAGCAGTACTTC. The complete variable domain, with remaining parts taken from reference TRBV7-9 and TRBJ2-7, reads DTGVSQNPRHKITKRGQNVTFRCDPISEHNRLYWYRQTLGQGPEFLTYFQNEAQLEKSRLLSDRFSAERPKGSFSTLEIQRTEQGDSAMYLCASSSTGLPYEQYFGPGTRLTVT.

This clonotype appeared a few times. J is TRBJ2-3 and V is TRBV28; D is undetermined. Trimming took off 2 bases at V and 6 bases at J, with 12 bases between the two ends. The CDR3 runs to 14 residues. From germline, CDR1 is MDHEN and CDR2 SYDVKM. CDR3 region: CASSLRGSMDTQYF. CDR3 nucleotides: TGTGCCAGCAGTTTAAGAGGCTCGATGGATACGCAGTATTTT.

This clonotype has a count of ten or more. V gene TRBV5-1 combines with J gene TRBJ2-3; D tentatively fits TRBD1 or TRBD2 (5 bases each). Looked up from germline, CDR1 is SGHRS and CDR2 is YFSETQ. There are 14 residues in the CDR3. V lost 5 bases and J lost 0, with 10 bases in between. This CDR3 is CASSGGPSTDTQYF. CDR3 sequence (DNA): TGCGCCAGCAGTGGGGGACCGAGCACAGATACGCAGTATTTT. The whole variable domain, filled in from reference TRBV5-1 and TRBJ2-3, reads KAGVTQTPRYLIKTRGQQVTLSCSPISGHRSVSWYQQTPGQGLQFLFEYFSETQRNKGNFPGRFSGRQFSNSRSEMNVSTLELGDSALYLCASSGGPSTDTQYFGPGTRLTVL.

A few counts support this clonotype. The chain uses TRBV3-1 and TRBJ2-5; tentative D call: TRBD2 (6 bases). Per germline, CDR1 LGHDT and CDR2 YNNKEL (reference sequence). V shed 7 bases and J shed 1 base, with 10 bases lying between them. CDR3 length: 13 amino acids. Here the CDR3 DNA reads TGTGCCAGCATGAGGGACTCCCAAGAGACCCAGTACTTC. This translates into CASMRDSQETQYF.

The V call is TRBV9, the J call TRBJ2-3, with a weak D call TRBD2 (6 bases). V lost 0 bases and J lost 3, with 14 bases in between. This CDR3 comprises 16 residues. Germline V gene sequence: CDR1 SGDLS, CDR2 YYNGEE. CDR3 amino acids: CASSVAGGIGTDTQYF. In DNA, the CDR3 is TGTGCCAGCAGCGTAGCTGGGGGGATCGGGACAGATACGCAGTATTTT.

The chain combines TRBV4-2 with TRBJ2-5; 12 nucleotides agree with TRBD2. The CDR3 contains 17 residues. J lost 5 bases, V lost 3 bases, and 10 bases had no gene match. The V gene's germline CDR1 is LGHNA and CDR2 YNFKEQ. The CDR3: CASSQEPKTSGSETQYF. CDR3 nucleotide sequence: TGTGCCAGCAGCCAGGAACCAAAGACTAGCGGGAGTGAGACCCAGTACTTC.

This clonotype was observed a few times. The rearrangement joins TRBV12-3 or TRBV12-4 to TRBJ1-4; the D gene is possibly TRBD1 (5 bases). This CDR3 has 14 amino acids. Trimming took off 6 bases at V and 7 bases at J, with 15 bases between the two ends. DNA of the CDR3: TGTGCCAGCAGCAACAGGTGGGGCGGTGAAAAACTGTTTTTT. Its protein product is CASSNRWGGEKLFF.